What follows are 9 T cell receptor beta chains derived from one specimen sequenced in a study of blood T cell repertoires in COVID-19. Libraries were prepared by immunoSEQ multiplex PCR; TCRdb keeps only in-frame clonotypes and omits some of them. This sample carries roughly 440,000 clones, 88% of them seen once, and the ten largest clones take around 12%. Input material: peripheral blood. The source is a woman in her 50s with COVID-19, enrolled during active disease.

The table lists this clone with a count of one. V usage is TRBV3-1 (or the pseudogene TRBV3-2) and J usage is TRBJ1-2; no firm D call. CDR1 and CDR2 from the germline V gene are LGHDT and YNNKEL (reference sequence). The CDR3 is 13 amino acids. With 0 bases removed from V and 8 bases from J, the gap between germline ends came to 10 bases. The CDR3 nucleotides read TGTGCCAGCAGCCAAGAGGGCCGGTTGGGCTACACCTTC. This translates into CASSQEGRLGYTF.

In regard to this clone: Other DNA variants within this sample encode the same CDR3. The chain is built from TRBV2 and TRBJ1-1, with D hard to call. Looked up from germline, CDR1 is SNHLY and CDR2 is FYNNEI. The CDR3 consists of 13 residues. V lost 5 bases and J lost 1, with 8 bases in between. CDR3 loop: CASSPGRNTEAFF. CDR3 in DNA: TGTGCCAGCAGTCCCGGGAGGAACACTGAAGCTTTCTTT. Drawing the rest from reference TRBV2 and TRBJ1-1, the complete variable domain is EPEVTQTPSHQVTQMGQEVILRCVPISNHLYFYWYRQILGQKVEFLVSFYNNEISEKSEIFDDQFSVERPDGSNFTLKIRSTKLEDSAMYFCASSPGRNTEAFFGQGTRLTVV.

The J gene is TRBJ2-5, the V gene TRBV3-1 (or the pseudogene TRBV3-2), with 8 nucleotides matching TRBD2. J was trimmed by 0 bases and V by 4 bases; bases with no gene match: 7. The CDR3 extends over 16 amino acids. The germline gives CDR1 LGHDT, CDR2 YNNKEL (reference sequence). The CDR3 DNA follows: TGTGCCAGCAGCCCCGCGGTAGCGGGGTACCAAGAGACCCAGTACTTC. Its protein is CASSPAVAGYQETQYF.

J is TRBJ1-1 and V is TRBV3-1 (or the pseudogene TRBV3-2); D is uncertain. The V gene's germline CDR1 is LGHDT and CDR2 YNNKEL (reference sequence). The CDR3 has 15 residues. Trimming removed 3 bases from V and 0 bases from J, with 11 bases in between. In DNA, the CDR3 is TGTGCCAGCAGCCAGTCGTTCCTAATGAACACTGAAGCTTTCTTT. Translated, it gives CASSQSFLMNTEAFF.

The rearrangement joins TRBV6-5 to TRBJ2-3; D not certain. Germline V lookup: CDR1 MNHEY, CDR2 SVGAGI. The CDR3 extends over 12 amino acids. Trimming cost V 2 bases and J 4 bases, with 4 bases left between them. CDR3 in DNA: TGTGCCAGCAGTTACGACTCAGATACGCAGTATTTT. Its translation: CASSYDSDTQYF.

The J gene is TRBJ1-1, the V gene TRBV18, with 7 positions matching TRBD1. The CDR3 loop spans 15 amino acids. CDR1 and CDR2 (germline): KGHSH, LQKENI. J lost 1 base, V lost 1 base, and 3 bases had no gene match. The CDR3 loop reads CASSPLTGRNTEAFF. The CDR3 nucleotides read TGTGCCAGCTCACCACTGACAGGGCGGAACACTGAAGCTTTCTTT.

V is TRBV10-3 and J is TRBJ2-1; 12 bases line up with TRBD1. The germline CDR1 and CDR2 sequences are ENHRY and SYGVKD. CDR3 length equals 17 residues. The trim removed 4 bases at V and 6 bases at J, leaving 10 bases unmatched. CDR3 coding DNA: TGTGCCATCAGTGGCCGCGAAGGGGGACAGGGGGCCAATGAGCAGTTCTTC. It encodes CAISGREGGQGANEQFF.

The V gene is TRBV7-2, the J gene TRBJ2-1; 13 positions match TRBD2. This CDR3 spans 14 amino acids. Unmatched junction bases numbered 6, after V lost 7 bases and J lost 9 bases. Germline-derived CDR1 and CDR2 are SGHTA and FQGNSA. The CDR3 DNA is TGTGCCAGCATCACTAGCGGGGGGGCCGGTGAGCAGTTCTTC. Translating gives CASITSGGAGEQFF.

A word on this clone: This sample includes further DNA sequences coding for the same CDR3. CDR3 amino acids: CASSLAGTGELFF. In DNA form, the CDR3 reads TGCGCCAGCAGCTTGGCAGGGACCGGGGAGCTGTTTTTT. The rearrangement links TRBV5-1 to TRBJ2-2, with D maybe TRBD1 (5 bases). The CDR3 has 13 residues. Germline V gene lookup returns CDR1 SGHRS and CDR2 YFSETQ. V was pared by 0 bases and J by 5 bases, with 5 bases between.